The clone carrying this TCR beta chain was seen many times. Its antigen is currently unknown. The data stem from a study of spatial heterogeneity in lung cancer. Broader study findings: Counts of ubiquitous and regional expanded TCRs tracked ubiquitous and regional nonsynonymous mutations, respectively. Within tumors, counts of expanded alpha and beta TCRs tracked tumor mutation counts.

The CDR3 has 16 residues. Germline values: CDR1 SNHLY, CDR2 FYNNEI. The V segment lost 3 bases and the J segment 3 bases; nucleotides outside the gene matches: 7. Described time point: sample taken at primary tumor resection. TCRdb re-called the 5' RACE reads through MiXCR, storing one row per CDR3 protein. This sample has over 8,500 distinct CDR3 sequences, with roughly an eighth found just once. This specimen was lung tumor tissue, taken at surgery. This TCR derives from a male donor with early-stage non-small cell lung cancer. The chain couples TRBV2 to TRBJ2-2; 7 nucleotides match TRBD2. Here the CDR3 DNA reads TGTGCCAGCAGTGAGCCTAGCGGAACCCACACCGGGGAGCTGTTTTTT. It codes for CASSEPSGTHTGELFF.